One sample yielded the 22 T cell receptor beta chains listed below, sequenced in a study of cytomegalovirus exposure and HLA in healthy donors. With 60 Vbeta and 13 Jbeta primers, the PCR was carried out. The table came from immunoSEQ multiplex PCR; TCRdb's copy has only in-frame clones and leaves some out. The data contain approximately 150,000 clones, more than 65% of them seen just once; the ten biggest clones take up under 1.5%. Specimen: PBMCs. The source is a man under 40 in good health and CMV-seronegative.

In its sample, this clone was seen once. The chain carries TRBV7-2 and TRBJ2-4, with D tentatively TRBD2 (5 bases). V was cut by 1 base and J by 8 bases, with 9 bases left in between. Germline CDR1 is SGHTA and CDR2 is FQGNSA. The CDR3 sequence is 13 residues long. This CDR3 is CASSLDGMDIQYF. CDR3 bases: TGTGCCAGCAGCTTAGACGGGATGGACATTCAGTACTTC.

This rearrangement joins TRBV11-2 to TRBJ2-3, with 7 bases aligning to TRBD2. The CDR3 loop spans 16 amino acids. The V gene's germline CDR1 is SGHAT and CDR2 FQNNGV. The trim removed 2 bases at V and 2 bases at J, leaving 7 bases unmatched. The CDR3 protein is CASSLNAGLHTDTQYF. In DNA form, the CDR3 reads TGTGCCAGCAGCTTAAATGCGGGACTACACACAGATACGCAGTATTTT.

This sequence joins TRBV27 and TRBJ1-2; no clear D. V gave up 0 bases and J gave up 1 base, with 3 bases separating them. Germline V gene lookup returns CDR1 MNHEY and CDR2 SMNVEV (reference sequence). The CDR3 totals 13 residues. The CDR3 nucleotides read TGTGCCAGCAGTTTATCCTTTAACTATGGCTACACCTTC. Translating it yields CASSLSFNYGYTF.

To note about this clone: The same CDR3 also results from other DNA sequences found in this sample. J is TRBJ2-7 and V is TRBV6-1, with 8 bases identical to TRBD2. From germline, CDR1 is MNHNS and CDR2 SASEGT. The trim removed 8 bases at V and 1 base at J, leaving 4 bases unmatched. The CDR3 consists of 13 residues. In nucleotides, the CDR3 is TGTGCCAGCGGGTTAGCGGGATCCTACGAGCAGTACTTC. This translates into CASGLAGSYEQYF.

The rearrangement uses TRBV6-5 and TRBJ2-1; possibly TRBD1 for D (6 bases). Per germline, CDR1 MNHEY and CDR2 SVGAGI. This CDR3 is 15 amino acids long. The V gene lost 6 bases and the J gene lost 0 bases, with 12 bases spanning the gap. CDR3 amino acids: CASSLGTFSYNEQFF. In nucleotides, the CDR3 is TGTGCCAGCAGCCTTGGGACATTCTCCTACAATGAGCAGTTCTTC.

This chain links TRBV2 with TRBJ2-2, with 11 bases matching TRBD1. J was trimmed by 6 bases and V by 7 bases; bases with no gene match: 4. Germline CDR1 SNHLY, CDR2 FYNNEI. The CDR3 has 14 amino acids. The DNA of the CDR3 is TGTGCCAGCACTGGGGACAGGGGGGCCGGGGAGCTGTTTTTT. Protein sequence: CASTGDRGAGELFF.

The chain uses TRBV2 and TRBJ2-1, with 8 bases that match TRBD2. CDR1 SNHLY and CDR2 FYNNEI come from the germline V gene. This CDR3 is 16 amino acids long. V lost 3 bases to trimming and J lost 3 bases; unmatched junction nucleotides: 7. CDR3 residues: CASSEFTGGVYNEQFF. The DNA of the CDR3 is TGTGCCAGCAGTGAGTTCACGGGAGGGGTCTACAATGAGCAGTTCTTC.

This chain links TRBV28 with TRBJ1-2; D uncertain. Germline CDR1 MDHEN, CDR2 SYDVKM. V was shortened by 5 bases and J by 6 bases, with 10 bases between the two germline ends. The CDR3 is 12 amino acids. DNA for the CDR3: TGTGCCAGCAGTGCCGACATAAATGGCTACACCTTC. It is translated as CASSADINGYTF.

This rearrangement joins TRBV28 to TRBJ2-3; 8 bases map to TRBD1. The length of the CDR3 is 15 residues. The junction had 5 bases not matched to a gene; V was cut back by 4 bases and J by 2 bases. Germline CDR1 and CDR2: MDHEN and SYDVKM. CDR3 loop: CASSSADRDTDTQYF. The CDR3 DNA reads as TGTGCCAGCAGTTCGGCGGACAGGGACACAGATACGCAGTATTTT.

The V and J genes are TRBV7-2 and TRBJ2-2, with 7 bases matching TRBD1. The V and J ends lost 6 bases and 0 bases, in that order; junction bases with no gene match: 4. There are 15 residues in the CDR3. The germline CDR1 and CDR2 sequences are SGHTA and FQGNSA. The CDR3: CASRTTGTNTGELFF. The DNA of the CDR3 is TGTGCCAGCAGGACGACAGGGACGAACACCGGGGAGCTGTTTTTT.

The chain combines TRBV6-1 with TRBJ1-2; D gene uncertain. Deletions cut 7 bases from V and 8 bases from J, with 17 bases between. Germline CDR1 reads MNHNS; CDR2 reads SASEGT. The CDR3 is made up of 13 amino acids. The CDR3 loop is CASIEVWGGGYTF. The DNA of the CDR3 is TGTGCCAGCATAGAGGTATGGGGAGGGGGCTACACCTTC.

The sample holds a few counts of this clone. This chain links TRBV7-2 with TRBJ2-2; 10 nucleotides line up with TRBD1. J gave up 6 bases and V 5 bases, and 6 bases lay outside the gene matches. From germline, CDR1 is SGHTA and CDR2 FQGNSA. The CDR3 sequence is 15 residues long. The DNA of the CDR3 is TGTGCCAGCAGCGACTGGACAGGGGGTTCCGGGGAGCTGTTTTTT. It specifies CASSDWTGGSGELFF.

CDR3 loop: CASSLGSIREAFF. CDR3 DNA sequence: TGTGCCAGCAGTTTGGGCTCGATTAGGGAAGCTTTCTTT. The J gene is TRBJ1-1, the V gene TRBV28, with D unresolved. CDR1 is MDHEN and CDR2 is SYDVKM in the germline V gene. The CDR3 covers 13 residues. V was clipped by 3 bases and J by 8 bases, with 13 bases between them.

The chain employs TRBV5-1 and TRBJ1-2; TRBD1 matches 7 bases. With 4 bases clipped from V and 3 bases from J, the junction kept 3 bases outside the gene matches. Germline CDR1 is SGHRS and CDR2 is YFSETQ. There are 13 residues in the CDR3. The CDR3 nucleotides read TGCGCCAGCAGCCTGGGACAGCACTATGGCTACACCTTC. Protein sequence: CASSLGQHYGYTF.

The chain employs TRBV9 and TRBJ2-7; 11 bases line up with TRBD2. Per the germline V gene, CDR1 is SGDLS and CDR2 is YYNGEE. V gave up 3 bases and J gave up 0 bases; unmatched junction bases: 2. The CDR3 runs to 15 residues. In nucleotides, the CDR3 is TGTGCCAGCAGCGCTAGCGGGGGGTCCTCCTACGAGCAGTACTTC. This gives the protein CASSASGGSSYEQYF.

CDR3 protein: CASSSAFSGNEQFF. The CDR3 region has the DNA TGTGCCAGCAGCTCAGCCTTTAGCGGCAATGAGCAGTTCTTC. This rearrangement joins TRBV7-2 to TRBJ2-1, with a tentative D call TRBD2 (6 bases). The CDR3 totals 14 residues. Germline lookup yields CDR1 SGHTA and CDR2 FQGNSA. The germline V and J ends were trimmed by 4 bases and 6 bases, with 13 bases remaining between them.

The chain is built from TRBV4-3 and TRBJ1-2; tentatively, D is TRBD1 (5 bases). This CDR3 contains 14 residues. Deletions cut 0 bases from V and 0 bases from J, with 5 bases between. Germline values: CDR1 LGHNA, CDR2 YSLEER. The CDR3: CASSQDRANYGYTF. CDR3 DNA sequence: TGCGCCAGCAGCCAAGACAGGGCTAACTATGGCTACACCTTC.

This clone was recorded once. J is TRBJ2-1 and V is TRBV28, with 10 bases matching TRBD2. The trim removed 6 bases at V and 3 bases at J, leaving 5 bases unmatched. This CDR3 has 15 residues. CDR1 and CDR2 from the germline V gene are MDHEN and SYDVKM. This CDR3 is CASSAGLADYNEQFF. CDR3 sequence (DNA): TGTGCCAGCAGCGCAGGACTAGCGGACTACAATGAGCAGTTCTTC.

The V gene is TRBV19, the J gene TRBJ2-2, with TRBD1 matching over 8 bases. Germline values: CDR1 LNHDA, CDR2 SQIVND (reference sequence). The junction had 8 bases not matched to a gene; V was cut back by 5 bases and J by 6 bases. The CDR3 totals 15 residues. The CDR3 protein is CASSLRTGLAGELFF. The CDR3 DNA reads as TGTGCCAGTAGTCTAAGGACAGGGTTGGCCGGGGAGCTGTTTTTT.

The chain links TRBV28 to TRBJ2-2; tentatively, D is TRBD1 (6 bases). In germline, CDR1 is MDHEN, CDR2 SYDVKM. The CDR3 loop spans 13 amino acids. V was pared by 6 bases and J by 5 bases, with 10 bases between. CDR3: CASRRGQTGELFF. DNA of the CDR3: TGTGCCAGCAGACGAGGACAGACCGGGGAGCTGTTTTTT.

The V call is TRBV6-5, the J call TRBJ2-1, with D tentatively TRBD2 (5 bases). CDR3 length: 15 amino acids. Germline V gene sequence: CDR1 MNHEY, CDR2 SVGAGI. Trimming pared 4 bases from V and 8 bases from J, leaving 18 bases between. In DNA, the CDR3 is TGTGCCAGCAGTTCCTTCCCGGGAAATGTTTATGAGCAGTTCTTC. Translation: CASSSFPGNVYEQFF.

This rearrangement joins TRBV6-1 to TRBJ2-2; tentatively, D is TRBD2 (5 bases). Germline values: CDR1 MNHNS, CDR2 SASEGT. The CDR3 is 16 amino acids. V lost 4 bases and J lost 6, with 18 bases in between. The CDR3 spells CASSAEGRTRAGELFF. The CDR3 coding sequence is TGTGCCAGCAGTGCCGAAGGACGGACGCGGGCCGGGGAGCTGTTTTTT.